The rows below give T cell receptor beta chains drawn from one sample of a study of blood T cell repertoires in COVID-19. Sequencing was performed with immunoSEQ multiplex PCR; in TCRdb, only in-frame clones are kept and a portion is missing. The sample lists hundreds of thousands of clones; around 88% were seen once. The sequencing sample was made of peripheral blood. These receptor sequences come from a woman between 50 and 59 years old with acute or convalescent COVID-19. CDR3s include the opening cysteine and the closing phenylalanine or tryptophan. The D gene is left open where the match is weak. Not all rows give a size; the values are once, few, many and, for expanded clones, a class.

j_gene: TRBJ2-2
abundance: -
v_gene: TRBV12-5
len: 16
d_gene: TRBD2
CDR3aa: CASGLNQRGNTGELFF
CDR3nt: TGTGCTAGTGGTTTAAACCAGCGGGGCAACACCGGGGAGCTGTTTTTT

j_gene: TRBJ1-2
abundance: -
v_gene: TRBV4-1
len: 15
d_gene: TRBD1
CDR3aa: CASSQEGTGGYGYTF
CDR3nt: TGCGCCAGCAGCCAAGAAGGGACAGGTGGATATGGCTACACCTTC

j_gene: TRBJ1-1
abundance: -
v_gene: TRBV27
len: 18
d_gene: -
CDR3aa: CASSLSGASWGPSTEAFF
CDR3nt: TGTGCCAGCAGTTTATCAGGGGCTAGCTGGGGGCCCAGCACTGAAGCTTTCTTT

j_gene: TRBJ2-5
abundance: -
v_gene: TRBV3-1/TRBV3-2
len: 15
d_gene: -
CDR3aa: CASSQLGYDTETQYF
CDR3nt: TGTGCCAGCAGCCAACTGGGCTACGATACGGAGACCCAGTACTTC

j_gene: TRBJ1-6
abundance: -
v_gene: TRBV25-1
len: 15
d_gene: TRBD1
CDR3aa: CASSAPDRKNSPLHF
CDR3nt: TGTGCCAGCAGTGCTCCGGACAGGAAAAATTCACCCCTCCACTTT

j_gene: TRBJ1-1
abundance: -
v_gene: TRBV5-1
len: 15
d_gene: -
CDR3aa: CASSLEEGMNTEAFF
CDR3nt: TGCGCCAGCAGCTTGGAAGAGGGCATGAACACTGAAGCTTTCTTT

j_gene: TRBJ2-3
abundance: once
v_gene: TRBV19
len: 15
d_gene: -
CDR3aa: CASSIRLIGTDTQYF
CDR3nt: TGTGCCAGTAGTATAAGACTGATCGGCACAGATACGCAGTATTTT

j_gene: TRBJ2-3
abundance: -
v_gene: TRBV28
len: 17
d_gene: TRBD2
CDR3aa: CASSLPPWAGGQDTQYF
CDR3nt: TGTGCCAGCAGTTTACCCCCCTGGGCGGGAGGGCAAGATACGCAGTATTTT

j_gene: TRBJ1-3
abundance: -
v_gene: TRBV5-1
len: 13
d_gene: -
CDR3aa: CASGRDSENTIYF
CDR3nt: TGCGCCAGCGGCCGGGATTCCGAGAACACCATATATTTT

j_gene: TRBJ1-1
abundance: large
v_gene: TRBV13
len: 15
d_gene: -
CDR3aa: CASSSSGGRYTEAFF
CDR3nt: TGTGCCAGCAGCTCATCGGGGGGCAGGTACACTGAAGCTTTCTTT

j_gene: TRBJ1-1
abundance: -
v_gene: TRBV10-2
len: 15
d_gene: -
CDR3aa: CASSESEQGYTEAFF
CDR3nt: TGCGCCAGCAGTGAGTCTGAGCAGGGATACACTGAAGCTTTCTTT

j_gene: TRBJ1-5
abundance: -
v_gene: TRBV5-1
len: 15
d_gene: -
CDR3aa: CASSVGGNSNQPQHF
CDR3nt: TGCGCCAGCAGCGTAGGGGGAAATAGCAATCAGCCCCAGCATTTT

j_gene: TRBJ2-7
abundance: -
v_gene: TRBV11-2
len: 15
d_gene: TRBD2
CDR3aa: CASSPIAGGPHEQYF
CDR3nt: TGTGCCAGCAGCCCCATAGCGGGAGGGCCCCACGAGCAGTACTTC

j_gene: TRBJ1-4
abundance: -
v_gene: TRBV28
len: 14
d_gene: TRBD1
CDR3aa: CASSPDRANEKLFF
CDR3nt: TGTGCCAGCAGTCCGGACAGGGCTAATGAAAAACTGTTTTTT

j_gene: TRBJ2-1
abundance: -
v_gene: TRBV15
len: 16
d_gene: -
CDR3aa: CATSRGGTLSYNEQFF
CDR3nt: TGTGCCACCAGCAGAGGTGGGACTCTCTCCTACAATGAGCAGTTCTTC

j_gene: TRBJ2-7
abundance: -
v_gene: TRBV6-6
len: 13
d_gene: -
CDR3aa: CASSPGLHYEQYF
CDR3nt: TGTGCCAGCAGTCCGGGACTGCACTACGAGCAGTACTTC

j_gene: TRBJ1-1
abundance: -
v_gene: TRBV4-1
len: 14
d_gene: -
CDR3aa: CASSQGGMNTEAFF
CDR3nt: TGCGCCAGCAGCCAAGGCGGAATGAACACTGAAGCTTTCTTT

j_gene: TRBJ2-7
abundance: -
v_gene: TRBV18
len: 15
d_gene: TRBD2
CDR3aa: CASSRTSGLMSTQYF
CDR3nt: TGTGCCAGCTCACGGACTAGCGGGCTAATGTCGACGCAGTACTTC

j_gene: TRBJ2-5
abundance: once
v_gene: TRBV2
len: 15
d_gene: TRBD2
CDR3aa: CASSDGAGGQETQYF
CDR3nt: TGTGCCAGCAGTGATGGAGCGGGAGGCCAAGAGACCCAGTACTTC

j_gene: TRBJ2-2
abundance: -
v_gene: TRBV12-3/TRBV12-4
len: 13
d_gene: -
CDR3aa: CASRRVANGELFF
CDR3nt: TGTGCCAGCAGAAGGGTAGCGAACGGGGAGCTGTTTTTT

j_gene: TRBJ1-4
abundance: -
v_gene: TRBV15
len: 15
d_gene: TRBD1
CDR3aa: CATSEQGAPNEKLFF
CDR3nt: TGTGCCACCAGCGAACAGGGGGCACCTAATGAAAAACTGTTTTTT

j_gene: TRBJ2-3
abundance: -
v_gene: TRBV4-2
len: 15
d_gene: -
CDR3aa: CASSQVTSPRDTQYF
CDR3nt: TGTGCCAGCAGCCAAGTTACTAGCCCGCGAGATACGCAGTATTTT